The 9 T cell receptor beta chains below were found in one sample sequenced in a study of CD8 T cells in ankylosing spondylitis (dated by TCRdb to between 2016 and 2019). The method was 5' RACE. The run used an Illumina HiSeq 2500. The public reads were reprocessed in TCRdb via fastp at Q25 and MiXCR, keeping in-frame beta chains. Rows merge per CDR3 protein into single entries with the most common DNA and genes. The table for this sample lists some 130,000 distinct CDR3 sequences; 12% to 15% of them were counted only once. The ten largest make up 3% of the sample. Sequenced: blood, either unsorted or a sorted T cell fraction (not recorded which). The receptors stem from a female donor with ankylosing spondylitis or in good health (not recorded which).

On this clonotype itself: This may stem from a read error, because a much larger clone lies one nucleotide away. This CDR3 is CSAPTGVANEKLFF. The CDR3 region has the DNA TGCAGTGCGCCAACAGGGGTGGCTAATGAAAAACTGTTTTTT. The chain recombines TRBV20-1 with TRBJ1-4; 7 nucleotides agree with TRBD1. Germline V gene data show CDR1 as DFQATT and CDR2 as SNEGSKA (reference sequence). The CDR3 length is 14 residues. V lost 6 bases to trimming and J lost 3 bases; unmatched junction nucleotides: 7.

The rearrangement uses TRBV5-1 and TRBJ2-7, with TRBD1 matching 10 bases. Trimming at V came to 7 bases and at J to 6 bases, leaving 13 bases not matched to a gene. Germline lookup yields CDR1 SGHRS and CDR2 YFSETQ. The CDR3 totals 15 residues. In DNA, the CDR3 is TGCGCCAGCGCCCCGGGAGGGACAGGGGATCTCGAGCAGTACTTC. The encoded protein is CASAPGGTGDLEQYF.

The chain links TRBV7-6 to TRBJ2-2, with 7 bases aligning to TRBD1. The V and J ends lost 5 bases and 5 bases, in that order; junction bases with no gene match: 5. Germline CDR1 is SGHVS and CDR2 is FNYEAQ. This CDR3 is built from 14 residues. CDR3 nucleotides: TGTGCCAGCAGCACCAGCAGGGGGACCGGGGAGCTGTTTTTT. Amino acid sequence: CASSTSRGTGELFF.

The chain recombines TRBV7-2 with TRBJ2-3, with unresolved D. The CDR3 contains 14 residues. V was clipped by 4 bases and J by 0 bases, with 8 bases between them. Germline V gene lookup returns CDR1 SGHTA and CDR2 FQGNSA. The CDR3 sequence is CASSSGSSTDTQYF. The CDR3 DNA sequence: TGTGCCAGCAGCTCTGGGTCTAGCACAGATACGCAGTATTTT.

The chain joins TRBV20-1 to TRBJ2-7; TRBD2 is a possible D gene (6 bases). The CDR3 contains 13 residues. V was cut by 5 bases and J by 2 bases, with 13 bases left in between. Germline values: CDR1 DFQATT, CDR2 SNEGSKA (reference sequence). The CDR3 is CSAGTGTAYEQYF. In DNA form, the CDR3 reads TGCAGTGCTGGAACCGGGACTGCCTACGAGCAGTACTTC.

This clonotype was detected many times. The chain joins TRBV12-3 or TRBV12-4 to TRBJ2-1; D call uncertain. V was pared by 3 bases and J by 4 bases, with 7 bases between. CDR3 length: 13 amino acids. This chain's CDR3 is CASSFNTYNEQFF. The CDR3 DNA sequence: TGTGCCAGCAGTTTTAATACATACAATGAGCAGTTCTTC.

Written as DNA, the CDR3 is TGTGCCAGCTCTCTAGCGGGAGTCCGGGAGACCCAGTACTTC. This translates into CASSLAGVRETQYF. The V and J genes are TRBV6-1 and TRBJ2-5; 10 bases are shared with TRBD2. There are 14 residues in the CDR3. Per the germline V gene, CDR1 is MNHNS and CDR2 is SASEGT. V shed 8 bases, J shed 5 bases, and the junction held 8 bases outside the gene matches.

This clonotype was seen at least ten times. The V call is TRBV10-1, the J call TRBJ2-1, with a tentative D call TRBD2 (5 bases). Deletions cut 2 bases from V and 10 bases from J, with 6 bases between. This CDR3 has 11 amino acids. CDR1 and CDR2 from the germline V gene are WNHNN and SYGVQD (reference sequence). The CDR3 loop is CASSERGEQFF. In DNA form, the CDR3 reads TGCGCCAGCAGTGAGCGAGGGGAGCAGTTCTTC.

CDR3 bases: TGTGCCAGCAGCCTGGGACTAGCGGGGCGAAGCACAGATACGCAGTATTTT. Translated: CASSLGLAGRSTDTQYF. The V gene is TRBV12-3 or TRBV12-4, the J gene TRBJ2-3, with 13 bases identical to TRBD2. The CDR3 is made up of 17 amino acids. V was clipped by 6 bases and J by 0 bases; unmatched bases: 6.